This is a list of T cell receptor beta chains from one sample in a study of shared clonotypes between healthy human individuals. Assay: immunoSEQ multiplex PCR; the TCRdb copy retains only in-frame clones and omits some. Found here are hundreds of thousands of clones, around 72% of them singletons; the top ten hold approximately 1.8%. The sequencing input was memory CD4+ T cells sorted from blood. The source of these receptors is a woman aged 30 to 39 in good health. Both conserved end residues are part of each CDR3. The D gene is left open where the match is weak. Clone size appears in some rows only: once, few, many, or a class for an expanded clone.

>TRBJ1-4|.|TRBV29-1|.
CSVGAFENEKLFF
TGCAGCGTGGGGGCCTTCGAAAACGAAAAACTGTTTTTT
>TRBJ2-7|TRBD2|TRBV4-1|.
CASSQDTASGPYEQYF
TGCGCCAGCAGCCAAGATACGGCTAGCGGACCCTACGAGCAGTACTTC
>TRBJ2-1|.|TRBV5-1|.
CASSFSNEQFF
TGCGCCAGCAGCTTCTCCAATGAGCAGTTCTTC
>TRBJ1-1|.|TRBV5-1|once
CASSSSLGATEAFF
TGCGCCAGCAGCTCATCTCTAGGAGCTACTGAAGCTTTCTTT
>TRBJ2-6|.|TRBV7-3|.
CASSSRGTGANVLTF
TGTGCCAGCAGCTCCAGGGGAACTGGGGCCAACGTCCTGACTTTC
>TRBJ1-5|.|TRBV18|.
CASSPPDRGTQHF
TGTGCCAGCTCACCACCTGACAGAGGAACCCAGCATTTT
>TRBJ2-6|.|TRBV11-2|.
CASNPLERTNVLTF
TGTGCCAGCAACCCCCTCGAGAGGACCAACGTCCTGACTTTC
>TRBJ1-4|.|TRBV2|once
CASSPGSNEKLFF
TGTGCCAGCAGTCCAGGATCCAATGAAAAACTGTTTTTT
>TRBJ2-3|.|TRBV5-6|.
CASSFDYSLADTQYF
TGTGCCAGCAGCTTTGACTATTCCCTGGCAGATACGCAGTATTTT
>TRBJ1-5|TRBD1|TRBV5-5|.
CASSPGQGNQPQHF
TGTGCCAGCAGCCCCGGACAGGGGAATCAGCCCCAGCATTTT
>TRBJ1-1|.|TRBV4-1|.
CASSQDSSTEAFF
TGCGCCAGCAGCCAAGACAGTTCCACTGAAGCTTTCTTT
>TRBJ2-5|TRBD1|TRBV2|.
CASKRRQGTSVETQYF
TGTGCCAGCAAACGGAGACAGGGCACGTCGGTAGAGACCCAGTACTTC
>TRBJ1-2|.|TRBV11-2|.
CASSLSDGGNYGYTF
TGTGCCAGCAGCTTGTCCGACGGGGGGAACTATGGCTACACCTTC
>TRBJ2-1|TRBD1|TRBV28|.
CASSRQVGTGFF
TGTGCCAGCAGCCGCCAGGTTGGGACAGGGTTCTTC
>TRBJ2-5|TRBD2|TRBV5-1|once
CASSLGSGANQETQYF
TGCGCCAGCAGCTTGGGTAGCGGGGCCAACCAAGAGACCCAGTACTTC
>TRBJ1-5|.|TRBV6-4|.
CASSELRTPNQPQHF
TGTGCCAGCAGTGAGTTAAGGACACCCAATCAGCCCCAGCATTTT
>TRBJ1-5|TRBD1|TRBV10-3|once
CAISEQGAKDQPQHF
TGTGCCATCAGTGAGCAGGGGGCGAAAGATCAGCCCCAGCATTTT
>TRBJ1-5|.|TRBV2|.
CASSGWGQPQHF
TGTGCCAGCAGTGGGTGGGGTCAGCCCCAGCATTTT
>TRBJ1-5|.|TRBV7-2|.
CASSLLGAIQPQHF
TGTGCCAGCAGCTTACTAGGGGCCATTCAGCCCCAGCATTTT
>TRBJ1-2|.|TRBV19|.
CASSRRGQVDGYTF
TGTGCCAGTAGCAGGCGGGGCCAGGTGGATGGCTACACCTTC
>TRBJ2-7|.|TRBV28|many
CASKTVRRGAYEQYF
TGTGCCAGCAAGACCGTGCGGAGGGGGGCCTACGAGCAGTACTTC
>TRBJ2-7|TRBD1|TRBV19|.
CASRGQGSYEQYF
TGTGCCAGCCGGGGACAGGGATCCTACGAGCAGTACTTC
>TRBJ1-5|.|TRBV15|.
CATSRDGAGSEPQHF
TGTGCCACCAGCAGAGATGGGGCAGGTTCGGAGCCCCAGCATTTT
>TRBJ2-7|.|TRBV7-2|.
CASSQGGLYEQYF
TGTGCCAGCAGCCAAGGGGGGCTCTACGAGCAGTACTTC
>TRBJ2-1|TRBD2|TRBV29-1|.
CSGEELAGGEQFF
TGCAGCGGGGAGGAGCTAGCGGGTGGAGAGCAGTTCTTC
>TRBJ2-7|.|TRBV29-1|.
CSVNSGDLPDEQYF
TGCAGCGTCAATTCAGGGGACCTACCGGACGAGCAGTACTTC
>TRBJ1-2|.|TRBV5-1|.
CASSQENYGYTF
TGCGCCAGCAGTCAGGAGAACTATGGCTACACCTTC
>TRBJ1-4|.|TRBV29-1|.
CSVEDQLEKLFF
TGCAGCGTTGAAGATCAGCTTGAAAAACTGTTTTTT
>TRBJ1-1|.|TRBV18|.
CASSPIRDTEAFF
TGTGCCAGCTCGCCCATCAGGGATACTGAAGCTTTCTTT
>TRBJ2-7|TRBD2|TRBV28|few
CASSSLAGGPYEQYF
TGTGCCAGCAGTTCCCTAGCGGGAGGGCCCTACGAGCAGTACTTC
>TRBJ1-1|.|TRBV15|.
CATSRGRYTEAFF
TGTGCCACCAGCAGAGGTCGTTACACTGAAGCTTTCTTT
>TRBJ1-2|.|TRBV7-8|.
CASSLVVAGSGYTF
TGTGCCAGCAGCTTAGTGGTTGCAGGGAGTGGCTACACCTTC
>TRBJ1-4|TRBD1|TRBV9|.
CASSRTGATTNEKLFF
TGTGCCAGCAGCCGGACAGGGGCGACAACTAATGAAAAACTGTTTTTT
>TRBJ2-2|.|TRBV7-9|few
CATRRGSRDTGELFF
TGTGCGACCCGAAGGGGGAGTCGGGACACCGGGGAGCTGTTTTTT
>TRBJ2-1|.|TRBV15|.
CATSSRQVAYNEQFF
TGTGCCACCAGCAGCCGACAGGTAGCTTACAATGAGCAGTTCTTC
>TRBJ1-2|.|TRBV28|.
CATRGGSYGYTF
TGTGCCACCCGGGGCGGTAGCTATGGCTACACCTTC
>TRBJ2-7|.|TRBV19|.
CASCRNRDGSYEQYF
TGTGCCAGTTGCCGGAACCGGGACGGATCCTACGAGCAGTACTTC
>TRBJ1-2|.|TRBV29-1|once
CSALPAGVYGYTF
TGCAGCGCCCTGCCTGCAGGGGTCTATGGCTACACCTTC
>TRBJ1-2|.|TRBV6-5|.
CASSYSEGNYGYTF
TGTGCCAGCAGTTACTCGGAGGGGAACTATGGCTACACCTTC
>TRBJ2-7|.|TRBV5-1|.
CASSRQDTYEQYF
TGCGCCAGCAGTAGGCAGGATACCTACGAGCAGTACTTC
>TRBJ1-1|.|TRBV14|.
CASSQLKDRSEAFF
TGTGCCAGCAGCCAGCTCAAAGACAGGAGTGAAGCTTTCTTT
>TRBJ1-5|.|TRBV19|.
CASSYQVGQPQHF
TGTGCCAGTAGTTACCAGGTGGGACAGCCCCAGCATTTT
>TRBJ2-5|TRBD1|TRBV29-1|.
CSIRTGLETQYF
TGCAGCATCCGGACAGGCCTGGAGACCCAGTACTTC